This T cell receptor (beta chain) was observed in a study of blood T cell repertoires in COVID-19. Repertoires were generated with immunoSEQ multiplex PCR, while TCRdb's copy carries only in-frame clones and drops some. Of a few hundred thousand clones listed, 84% are singletons. Germline lookup yields CDR1 KGHDR and CDR2 SFDVKD. Between the trimmed V and J ends, which lost 9 bases and 1 base, there was a span of 11 bases. This CDR3 contains 13 residues. This sequence joins TRBV24-1 and TRBJ2-5; D call uncertain. The sequence derives from a woman between 35 and 50 years old who had recovered from COVID-19. Sequencing input: PBMCs or T cells enriched from blood (not recorded which). The CDR3 sequence is CATSVGSQETQYF. CDR3 sequence (DNA): TGTGCCACCTCCGTCGGGTCCCAAGAGACCCAGTACTTC.